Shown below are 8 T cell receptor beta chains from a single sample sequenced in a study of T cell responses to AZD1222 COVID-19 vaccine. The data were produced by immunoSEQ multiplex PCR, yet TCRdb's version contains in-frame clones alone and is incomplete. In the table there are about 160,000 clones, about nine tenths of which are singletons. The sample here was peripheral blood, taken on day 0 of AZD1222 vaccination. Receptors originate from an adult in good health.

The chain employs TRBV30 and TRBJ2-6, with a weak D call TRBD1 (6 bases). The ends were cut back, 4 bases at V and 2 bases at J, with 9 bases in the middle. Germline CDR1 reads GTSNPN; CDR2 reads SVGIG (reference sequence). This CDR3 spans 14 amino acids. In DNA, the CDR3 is TGTGCCTGGACACGGACAGCTGGGGCCAACGTCCTGACTTTC. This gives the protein CAWTRTAGANVLTF. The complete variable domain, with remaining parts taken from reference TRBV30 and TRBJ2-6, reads SQTIHQWPATLVQPVGSPLSLECTVEGTSNPNLYWYRQAAGRGLQLLFYSVGIGQISSEVPQNLSASRPQDRQFILSSKKLLLSDSGFYLCAWTRTAGANVLTFGAGSRLTVL.

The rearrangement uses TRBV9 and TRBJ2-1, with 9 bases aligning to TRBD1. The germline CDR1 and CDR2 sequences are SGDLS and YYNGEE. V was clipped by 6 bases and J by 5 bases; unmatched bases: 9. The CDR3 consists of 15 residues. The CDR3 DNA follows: TGTGCCAGCAACCTGGGGGGACAGGGACACAATGAGCAGTTCTTC. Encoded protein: CASNLGGQGHNEQFF.

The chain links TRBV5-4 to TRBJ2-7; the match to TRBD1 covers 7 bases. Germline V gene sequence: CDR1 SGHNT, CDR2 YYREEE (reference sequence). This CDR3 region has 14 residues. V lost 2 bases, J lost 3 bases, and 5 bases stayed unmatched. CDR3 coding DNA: TGTGCCAGCAGCTTAAACAGGGGCGACTACGAGCAGTACTTC. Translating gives CASSLNRGDYEQYF.

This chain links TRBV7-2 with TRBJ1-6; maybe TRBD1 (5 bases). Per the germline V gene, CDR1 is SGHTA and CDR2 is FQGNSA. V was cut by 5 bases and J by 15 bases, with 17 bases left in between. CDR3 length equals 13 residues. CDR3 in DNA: TGTGCCAGCAGCCCCAGCAGGGAGGGTTTCCTCCACTTT. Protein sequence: CASSPSREGFLHF.

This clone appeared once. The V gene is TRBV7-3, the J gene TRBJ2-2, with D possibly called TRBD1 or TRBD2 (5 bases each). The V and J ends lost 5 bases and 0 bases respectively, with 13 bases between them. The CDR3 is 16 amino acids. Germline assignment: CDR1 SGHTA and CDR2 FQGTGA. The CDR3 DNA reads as TGTGCCAGCAGCCCCGCCGGGACGGCGAACACCGGGGAGCTGTTTTTT. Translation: CASSPAGTANTGELFF.

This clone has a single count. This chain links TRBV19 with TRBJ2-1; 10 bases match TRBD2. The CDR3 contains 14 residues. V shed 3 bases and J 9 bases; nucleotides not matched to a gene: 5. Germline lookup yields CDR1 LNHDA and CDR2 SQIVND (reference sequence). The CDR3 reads CASSIASGGTEQFF. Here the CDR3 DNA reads TGTGCCAGTAGTATCGCTAGCGGGGGAACTGAGCAGTTCTTC.

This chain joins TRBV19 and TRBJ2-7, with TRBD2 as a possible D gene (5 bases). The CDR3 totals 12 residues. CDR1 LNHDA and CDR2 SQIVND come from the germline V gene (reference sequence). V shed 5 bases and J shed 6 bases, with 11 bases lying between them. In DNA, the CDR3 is TGTGCCAGTAGTTTAACCGGGGTCGAGCAGTACTTC. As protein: CASSLTGVEQYF. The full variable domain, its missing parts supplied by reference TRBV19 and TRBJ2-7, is DGGITQSPKYLFRKEGQNVTLSCEQNLNHDAMYWYRQDPGQGLRLIYYSQIVNDFQKGDIAEGYSVSREKKESFPLTVTSAQKNPTAFYLCASSLTGVEQYFGPGTRLTVT.

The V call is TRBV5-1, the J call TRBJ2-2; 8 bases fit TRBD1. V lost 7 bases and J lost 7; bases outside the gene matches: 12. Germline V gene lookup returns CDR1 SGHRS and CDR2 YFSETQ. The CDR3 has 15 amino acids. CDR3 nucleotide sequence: TGCGCCAGCTTCACCCCGGGACAGGAGGGCGGGGAGCTGTTTTTT. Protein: CASFTPGQEGGELFF.